The present TCR beta chain was sequenced within a study of response to subunit inactivated influenza vaccine. The CDR3 loop spans 19 amino acids. V was pared by 2 bases and J by 5 bases, with 16 bases of the junction left unmatched. Germline V gene lookup returns CDR1 SGHNT and CDR2 YYREEE (reference sequence). MiXCR was run by TCRdb on the RT-PCR reads, yielding one entry per CDR3 protein. The sample lists about 700,000 distinct CDR3 sequences; approximately 15% were seen once. The V gene is TRBV5-4, the J gene TRBJ2-1; 10 positions agree with TRBD1. This specimen consisted of PBMCs from blood, obtained less than 15 days before vaccination. This TCR was recovered from a man aged 45-65 years who received an inactivated influenza vaccine. This chain's CDR3 is CASSFRGGQGGNPNNEQFF. Written as DNA, the CDR3 is TGTGCCAGCAGCTTTAGGGGCGGACAGGGGGGGAATCCTAACAATGAGCAGTTCTTC.